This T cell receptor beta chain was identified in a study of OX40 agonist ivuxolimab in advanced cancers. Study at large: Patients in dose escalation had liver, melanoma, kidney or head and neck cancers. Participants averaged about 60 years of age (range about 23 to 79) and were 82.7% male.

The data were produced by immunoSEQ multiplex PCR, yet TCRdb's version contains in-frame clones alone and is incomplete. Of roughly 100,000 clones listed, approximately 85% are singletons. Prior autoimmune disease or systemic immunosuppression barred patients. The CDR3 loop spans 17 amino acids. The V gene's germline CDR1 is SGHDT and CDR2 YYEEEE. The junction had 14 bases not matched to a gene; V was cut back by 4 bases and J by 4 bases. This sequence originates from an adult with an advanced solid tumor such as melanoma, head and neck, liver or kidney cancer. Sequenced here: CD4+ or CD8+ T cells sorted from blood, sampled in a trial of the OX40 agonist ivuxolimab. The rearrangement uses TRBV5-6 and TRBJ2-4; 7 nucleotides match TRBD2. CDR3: CASSLPGGGALKNIQYF. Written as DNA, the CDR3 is TGTGCCAGCAGCCTCCCTGGGGGAGGGGCCCTTAAAAACATTCAGTACTTC.